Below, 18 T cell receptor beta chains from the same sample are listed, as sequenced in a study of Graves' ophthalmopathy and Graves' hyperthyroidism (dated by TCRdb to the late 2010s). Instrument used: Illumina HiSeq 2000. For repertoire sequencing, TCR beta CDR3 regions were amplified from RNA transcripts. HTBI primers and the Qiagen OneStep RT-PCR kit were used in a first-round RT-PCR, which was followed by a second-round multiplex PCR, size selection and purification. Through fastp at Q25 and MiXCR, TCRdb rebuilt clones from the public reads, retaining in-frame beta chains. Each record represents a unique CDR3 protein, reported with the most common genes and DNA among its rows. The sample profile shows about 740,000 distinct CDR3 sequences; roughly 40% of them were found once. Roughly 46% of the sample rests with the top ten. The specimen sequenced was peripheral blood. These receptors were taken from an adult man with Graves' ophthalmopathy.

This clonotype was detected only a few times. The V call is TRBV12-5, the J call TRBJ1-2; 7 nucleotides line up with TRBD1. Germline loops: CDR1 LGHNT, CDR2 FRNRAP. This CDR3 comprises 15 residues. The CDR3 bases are TGTGCCAGCAGTGCCCGACAGGGACCTAACTATGGCTACACCTTC. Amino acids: CASSARQGPNYGYTF.

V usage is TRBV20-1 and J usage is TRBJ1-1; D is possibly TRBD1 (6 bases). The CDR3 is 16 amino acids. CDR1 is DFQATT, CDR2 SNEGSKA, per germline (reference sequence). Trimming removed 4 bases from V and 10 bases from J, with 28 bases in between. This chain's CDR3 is CSAKPGSQGTGAGAFF. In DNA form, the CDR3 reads TGCAGTGCTAAGCCGGGCTCACAGGGCACTGGGGCCGGAGCTTTCTTT.

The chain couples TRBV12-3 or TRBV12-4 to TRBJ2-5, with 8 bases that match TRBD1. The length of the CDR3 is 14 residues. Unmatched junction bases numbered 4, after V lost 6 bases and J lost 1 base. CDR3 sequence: CASSGDRFQETQYF. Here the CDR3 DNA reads TGTGCCAGCAGCGGGGACAGGTTCCAAGAGACCCAGTACTTC.

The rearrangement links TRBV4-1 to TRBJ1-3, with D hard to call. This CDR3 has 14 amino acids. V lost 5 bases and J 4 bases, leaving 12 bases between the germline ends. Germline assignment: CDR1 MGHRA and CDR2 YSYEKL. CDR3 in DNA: TGCGCCAGCAGCGACACCCGCCAAGGAAACACCATATATTTT. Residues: CASSDTRQGNTIYF.

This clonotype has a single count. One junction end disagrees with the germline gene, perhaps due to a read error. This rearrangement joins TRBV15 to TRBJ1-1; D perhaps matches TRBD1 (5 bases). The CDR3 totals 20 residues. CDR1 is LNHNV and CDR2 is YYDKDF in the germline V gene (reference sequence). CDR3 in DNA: TGTGCCACCAGCTCTCTCGAGGTAACAGGACGGCAGGGCCAGAACACTGAAGCTTTCTTC. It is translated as CATSSLEVTGRQGQNTEAFF.

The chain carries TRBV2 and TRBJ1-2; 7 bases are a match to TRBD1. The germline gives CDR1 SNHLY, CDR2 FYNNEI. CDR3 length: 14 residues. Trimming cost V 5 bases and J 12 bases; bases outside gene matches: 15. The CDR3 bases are TGTGCCAGCAGTTTCCTAGGGACAGCCACCTCGCACACCTTC. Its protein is CASSFLGTATSHTF.

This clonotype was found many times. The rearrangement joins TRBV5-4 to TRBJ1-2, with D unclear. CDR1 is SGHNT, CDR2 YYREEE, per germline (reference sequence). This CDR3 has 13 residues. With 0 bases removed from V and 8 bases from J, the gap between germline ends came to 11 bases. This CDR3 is CASSLDWGAGYTF. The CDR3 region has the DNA TGTGCCAGCAGCTTGGATTGGGGTGCCGGCTACACCTTC.

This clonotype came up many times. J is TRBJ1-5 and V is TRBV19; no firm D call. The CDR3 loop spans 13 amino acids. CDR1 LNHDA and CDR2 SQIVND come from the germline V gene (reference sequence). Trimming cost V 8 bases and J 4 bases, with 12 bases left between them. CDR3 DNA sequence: TGTGCCAGTTGGGGTCGGATTAATCAGCCCCAGCATTTT. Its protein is CASWGRINQPQHF.

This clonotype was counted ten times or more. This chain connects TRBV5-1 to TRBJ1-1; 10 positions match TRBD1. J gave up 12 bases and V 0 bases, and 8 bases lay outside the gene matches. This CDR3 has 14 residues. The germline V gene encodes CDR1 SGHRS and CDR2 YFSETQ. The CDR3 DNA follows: TGCGCCAGCAGCTTGGTGACAGGGGGCGCATCTCCTTTCTTT. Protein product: CASSLVTGGASPFF.

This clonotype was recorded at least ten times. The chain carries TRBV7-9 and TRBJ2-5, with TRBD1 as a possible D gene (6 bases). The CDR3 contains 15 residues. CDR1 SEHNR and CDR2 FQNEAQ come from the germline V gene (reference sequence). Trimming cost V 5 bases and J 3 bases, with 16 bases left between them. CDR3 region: CASSRAGASEETQYF. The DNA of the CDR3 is TGTGCCAGCAGCAGGGCAGGGGCGTCGGAAGAGACCCAGTACTTC.

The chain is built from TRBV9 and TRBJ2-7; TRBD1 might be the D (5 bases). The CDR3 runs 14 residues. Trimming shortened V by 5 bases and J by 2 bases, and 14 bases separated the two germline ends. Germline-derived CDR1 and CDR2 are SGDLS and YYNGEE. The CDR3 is CASSAKGSTYEQYF. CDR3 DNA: TGTGCCAGCAGTGCAAAGGGGTCAACCTACGAGCAGTACTTC.

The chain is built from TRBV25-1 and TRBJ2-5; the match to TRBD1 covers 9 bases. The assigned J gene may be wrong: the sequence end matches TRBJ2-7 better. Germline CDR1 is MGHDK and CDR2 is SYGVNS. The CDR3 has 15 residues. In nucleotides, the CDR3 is TGTGCCAGCAGTTACTCCGGGACAGGGCTATACGAGCAGTACTTC. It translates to CASSYSGTGLYEQYF.

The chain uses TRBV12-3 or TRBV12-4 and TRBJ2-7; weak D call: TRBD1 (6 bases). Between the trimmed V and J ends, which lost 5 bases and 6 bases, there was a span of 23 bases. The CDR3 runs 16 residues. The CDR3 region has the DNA TGTGCCAGCAGTCCCGTCCCCCCAGGGGCGCCTGGCGAGCAGTACTTC. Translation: CASSPVPPGAPGEQYF.

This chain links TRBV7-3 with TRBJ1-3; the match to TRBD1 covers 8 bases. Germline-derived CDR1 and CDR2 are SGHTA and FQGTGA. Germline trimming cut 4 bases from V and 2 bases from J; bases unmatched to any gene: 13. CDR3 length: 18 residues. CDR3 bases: TGTGCCAGCAGCTCCGGGACAGGCAATTTCGGGACTGGAAACACCATATATTTT. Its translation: CASSSGTGNFGTGNTIYF.

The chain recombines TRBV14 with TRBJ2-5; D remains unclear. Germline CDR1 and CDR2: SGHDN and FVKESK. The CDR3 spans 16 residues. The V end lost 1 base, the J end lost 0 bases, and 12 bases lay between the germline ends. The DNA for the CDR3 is TGTGCCAGCAGCCAAGGGATCAGGCGGAACCAAGAGACCCAGTACTTC. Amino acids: CASSQGIRRNQETQYF.

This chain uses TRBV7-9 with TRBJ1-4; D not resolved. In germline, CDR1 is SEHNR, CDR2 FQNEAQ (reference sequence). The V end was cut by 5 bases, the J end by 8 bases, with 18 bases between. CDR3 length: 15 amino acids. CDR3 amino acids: CASSPPERRVEKLFF. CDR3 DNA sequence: TGTGCCAGCAGCCCCCCGGAACGCAGAGTAGAAAAACTGTTTTTT.

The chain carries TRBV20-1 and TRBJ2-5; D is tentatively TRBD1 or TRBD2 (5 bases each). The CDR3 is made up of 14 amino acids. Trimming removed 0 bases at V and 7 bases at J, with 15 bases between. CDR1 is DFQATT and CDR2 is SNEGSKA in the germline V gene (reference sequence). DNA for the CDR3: TGCAGTGCTAGAGATGTGGGGACCGGTGGGACCCAGTACTTC. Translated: CSARDVGTGGTQYF.

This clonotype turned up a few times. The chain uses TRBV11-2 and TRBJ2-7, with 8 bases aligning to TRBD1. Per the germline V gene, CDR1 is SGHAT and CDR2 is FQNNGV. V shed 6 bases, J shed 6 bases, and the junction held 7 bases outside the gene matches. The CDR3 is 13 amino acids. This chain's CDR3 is CASRGDRGAEQYF. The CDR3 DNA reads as TGTGCCAGCAGAGGAGACAGGGGTGCCGAGCAGTACTTC.